This entry concerns a single TCR beta chain. Its specificity is not known. The same CDR3 is also encoded by other DNA sequences in this sample. The method was immunoSEQ multiplex PCR; TCRdb's version includes in-frame clones alone and lacks a portion of them. Of 3,000 to 4,000 clones in the sample, approximately 81% were seen once. These data come from a study of circulating and synovial CD4+ cells in juvenile arthritis. Study results and limitations: Circulating pathogenic-like and bulk T cells looked alike by Vbeta family usage. Bulk blood CD4 repertoires were more diverse than these.

This receptor was identified in a human donor with juvenile idiopathic arthritis. What was sequenced was CD4+ T cells from synovial fluid.

The CDR3: CASSYGQEPGTDTQYF. The DNA for the CDR3 is TGTGCCAGCAGTTACGGACAGGAGCCGGGCACAGATACGCAGTATTTT. The chain combines TRBV6-6 with TRBJ2-3; 7 bases fit TRBD1. V lost 2 bases, J lost 1 base, and 6 bases stayed unmatched. The CDR3 totals 16 residues. The germline V gene encodes CDR1 MNHNY and CDR2 SVGAGI (reference sequence).